These 2 T cell receptor beta chains were all obtained from the same sample, sequenced in a study of spatial heterogeneity in lung cancer. As for time point: sample taken at primary tumor resection. Sequencing of whole RNA from tumor, nontumor lung or frozen PBMC involved no sorting. TCRdb itself ran the 5' RACE reads through MiXCR, one entry per CDR3 protein. Of about 45,000 distinct CDR3 sequences in the sample, around 6.5% were seen once. The starting material was PBMCs, obtained at surgery. These receptor sequences come from a female donor with early-stage non-small cell lung cancer.

This clonotype was picked up a small number of times. The chain employs TRBV15 and TRBJ1-2; perhaps TRBD1 as D (5 bases). The V gene lost 0 bases and the J gene lost 10 bases, with 15 bases spanning the gap. Germline V gene lookup returns CDR1 LNHNV and CDR2 YYDKDF (reference sequence). The CDR3 runs to 14 residues. The CDR3 DNA reads TGTGCCACCAGCAGAGAGAACAGGAAAAATGACTACACCTTC. This encodes CATSRENRKNDYTF.

This clonotype was detected once. V and J are TRBV18 and TRBJ2-7, with 10 nucleotides matching TRBD1. After removal of 0 bases from V and 5 bases from J, the junction contained 4 bases not matched to a gene. Germline V gene lookup returns CDR1 KGHSH and CDR2 LQKENI. The CDR3 is 15 amino acids. The CDR3 spells CASSPPGQGMDEQYF. Here the CDR3 DNA reads TGTGCCAGCTCACCACCGGGACAGGGGATGGACGAGCAGTACTTC.